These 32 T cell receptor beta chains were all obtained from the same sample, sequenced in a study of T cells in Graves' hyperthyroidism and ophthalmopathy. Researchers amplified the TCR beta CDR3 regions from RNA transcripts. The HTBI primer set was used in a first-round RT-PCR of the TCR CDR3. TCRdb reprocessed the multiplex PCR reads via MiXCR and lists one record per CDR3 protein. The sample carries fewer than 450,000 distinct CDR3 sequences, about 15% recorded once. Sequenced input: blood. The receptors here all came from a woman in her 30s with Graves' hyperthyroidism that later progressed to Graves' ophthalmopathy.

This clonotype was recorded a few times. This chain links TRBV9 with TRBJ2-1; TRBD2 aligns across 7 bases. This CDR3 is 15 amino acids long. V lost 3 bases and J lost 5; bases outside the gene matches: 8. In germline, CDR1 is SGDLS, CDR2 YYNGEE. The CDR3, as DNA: TGTGCCAGCAGCGCCCGCGGGGGAAGGGACAATGAGCAGTTCTTC. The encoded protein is CASSARGGRDNEQFF.

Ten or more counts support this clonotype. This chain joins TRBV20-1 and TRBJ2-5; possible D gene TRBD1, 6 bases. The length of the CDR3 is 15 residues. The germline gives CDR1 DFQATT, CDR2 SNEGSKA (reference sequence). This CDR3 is CSPLARTAHQETQYF. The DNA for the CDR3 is TGCAGCCCCTTGGCCCGGACAGCACACCAAGAGACCCAGTACTTC.

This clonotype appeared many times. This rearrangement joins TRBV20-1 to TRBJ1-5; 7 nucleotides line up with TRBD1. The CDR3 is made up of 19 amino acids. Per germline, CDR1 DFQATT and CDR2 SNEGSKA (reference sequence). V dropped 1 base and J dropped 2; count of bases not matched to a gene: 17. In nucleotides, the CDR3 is TGCAGTGCTAGAGTTATCTCGGGACAGTCCGTTTTCGGCAATCAGCCCCAGCATTTT. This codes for CSARVISGQSVFGNQPQHF.

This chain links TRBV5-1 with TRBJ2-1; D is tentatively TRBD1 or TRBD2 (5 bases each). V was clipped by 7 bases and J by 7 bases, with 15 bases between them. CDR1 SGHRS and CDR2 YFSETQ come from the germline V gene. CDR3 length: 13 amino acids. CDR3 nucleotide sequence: TGCGCCAGCTTCCAATCGGGGCTGAATGAGCAGTTCTTC. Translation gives CASFQSGLNEQFF.

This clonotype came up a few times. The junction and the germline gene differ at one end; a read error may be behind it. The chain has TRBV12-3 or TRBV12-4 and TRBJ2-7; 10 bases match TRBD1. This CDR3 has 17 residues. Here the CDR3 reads CTSAPGQGPASSYEQYF. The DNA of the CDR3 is TGTACCAGCGCCCCGGGACAGGGGCCGGCTAGCTCCTACGAGCAGTACTTC.

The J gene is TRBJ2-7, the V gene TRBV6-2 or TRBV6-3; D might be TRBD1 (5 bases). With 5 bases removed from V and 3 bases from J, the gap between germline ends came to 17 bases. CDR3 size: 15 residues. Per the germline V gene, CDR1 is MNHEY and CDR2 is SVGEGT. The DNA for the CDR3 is TGTGCCAGCAGTAAATGGGGCGAGAGAGTCTACGAGCAGTACTTC. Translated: CASSKWGERVYEQYF.

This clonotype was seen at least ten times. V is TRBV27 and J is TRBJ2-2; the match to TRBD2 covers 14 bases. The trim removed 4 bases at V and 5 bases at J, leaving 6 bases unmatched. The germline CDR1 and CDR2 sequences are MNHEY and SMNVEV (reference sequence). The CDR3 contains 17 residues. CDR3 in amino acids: CASSSPGLAGVTGELFF. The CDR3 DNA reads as TGTGCCAGCAGTTCTCCGGGACTAGCGGGAGTTACCGGGGAGCTGTTTTTT.

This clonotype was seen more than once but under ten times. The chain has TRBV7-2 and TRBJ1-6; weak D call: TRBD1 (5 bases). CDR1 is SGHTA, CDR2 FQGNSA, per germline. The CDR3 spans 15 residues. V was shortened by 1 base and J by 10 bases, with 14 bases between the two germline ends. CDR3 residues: CASSLESGRHSPLHF. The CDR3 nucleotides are TGTGCCAGCAGCTTAGAGTCAGGGAGGCACTCACCCCTCCACTTT.

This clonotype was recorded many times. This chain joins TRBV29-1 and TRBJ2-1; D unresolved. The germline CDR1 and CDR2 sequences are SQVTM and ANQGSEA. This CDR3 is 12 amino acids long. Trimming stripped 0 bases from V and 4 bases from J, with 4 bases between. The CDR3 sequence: CSVEERYNEQFF. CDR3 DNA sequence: TGCAGCGTTGAAGAGCGTTACAATGAGCAGTTCTTC.

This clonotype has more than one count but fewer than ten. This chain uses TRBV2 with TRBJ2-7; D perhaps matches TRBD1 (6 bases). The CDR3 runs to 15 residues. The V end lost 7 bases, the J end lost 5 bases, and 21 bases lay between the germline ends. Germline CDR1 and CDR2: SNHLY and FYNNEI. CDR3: CASMVQTGGYHEQYF. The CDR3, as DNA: TGTGCCAGCATGGTACAGACAGGCGGATATCACGAGCAGTACTTC.

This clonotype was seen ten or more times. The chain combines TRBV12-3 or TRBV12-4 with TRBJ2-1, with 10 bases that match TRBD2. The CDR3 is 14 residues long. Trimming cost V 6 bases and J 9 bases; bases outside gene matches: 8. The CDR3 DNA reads TGTGCCAGCAGCCAAGCGGGGGGGCAGGGTGAGCAGTTCTTC. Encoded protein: CASSQAGGQGEQFF.

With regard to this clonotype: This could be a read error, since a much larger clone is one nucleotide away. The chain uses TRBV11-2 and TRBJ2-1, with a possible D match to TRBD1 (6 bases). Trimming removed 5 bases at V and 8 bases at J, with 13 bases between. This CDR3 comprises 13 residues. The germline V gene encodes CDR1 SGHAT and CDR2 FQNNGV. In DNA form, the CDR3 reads TGTGCCAGCAGCCAAGGACAGTACTATGAGCAGTTCTTC. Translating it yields CASSQGQYYEQFF.

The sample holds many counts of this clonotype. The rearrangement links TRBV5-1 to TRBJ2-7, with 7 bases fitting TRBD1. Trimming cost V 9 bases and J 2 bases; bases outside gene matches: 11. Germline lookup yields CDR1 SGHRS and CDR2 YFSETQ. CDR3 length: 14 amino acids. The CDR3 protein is CATRRGQSTYEQYF. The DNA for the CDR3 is TGCGCCACCCGACGGGGACAGAGCACCTACGAGCAGTACTTC.

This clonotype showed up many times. For the CDR3, the DNA is TGTGCCAGCAGACTCGACAGGGGTAATCAGCCCCAGCATTTT. Its protein is CASRLDRGNQPQHF. The chain employs TRBV6-1 and TRBJ1-5; 8 nucleotides agree with TRBD1. Germline V gene data show CDR1 as MNHNS and CDR2 as SASEGT. The CDR3 spans 14 residues. V lost 6 bases and J lost 4; bases outside the gene matches: 5.

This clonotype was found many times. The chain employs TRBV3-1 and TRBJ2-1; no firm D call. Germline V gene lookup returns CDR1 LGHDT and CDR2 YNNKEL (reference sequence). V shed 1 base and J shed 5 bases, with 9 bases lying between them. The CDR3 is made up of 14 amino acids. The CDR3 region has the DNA TGTGCCAGCAGCCAAGTGGGTCCTCACAATGAGCAGTTCTTC. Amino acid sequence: CASSQVGPHNEQFF.

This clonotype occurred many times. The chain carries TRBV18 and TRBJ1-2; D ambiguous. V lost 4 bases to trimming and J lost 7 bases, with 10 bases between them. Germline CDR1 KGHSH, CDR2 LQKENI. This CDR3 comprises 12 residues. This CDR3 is CASSLPRFGYTF. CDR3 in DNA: TGTGCCAGCTCACTACCCCGCTTTGGCTACACCTTC.

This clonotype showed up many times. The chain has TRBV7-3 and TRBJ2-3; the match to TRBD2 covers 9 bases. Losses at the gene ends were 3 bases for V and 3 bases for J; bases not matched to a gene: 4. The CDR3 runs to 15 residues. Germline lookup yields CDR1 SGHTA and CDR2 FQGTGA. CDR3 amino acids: CASSFPREGTDTQYF. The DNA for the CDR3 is TGTGCCAGCAGCTTCCCGCGGGAGGGGACAGATACGCAGTATTTT.

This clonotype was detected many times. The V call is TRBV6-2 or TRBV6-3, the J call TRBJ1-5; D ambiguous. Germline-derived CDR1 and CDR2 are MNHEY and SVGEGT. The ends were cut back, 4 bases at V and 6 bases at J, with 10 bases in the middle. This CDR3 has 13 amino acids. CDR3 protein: CASSLWVSQPQHF. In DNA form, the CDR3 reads TGTGCCAGCAGTTTGTGGGTCTCTCAGCCCCAGCATTTT.

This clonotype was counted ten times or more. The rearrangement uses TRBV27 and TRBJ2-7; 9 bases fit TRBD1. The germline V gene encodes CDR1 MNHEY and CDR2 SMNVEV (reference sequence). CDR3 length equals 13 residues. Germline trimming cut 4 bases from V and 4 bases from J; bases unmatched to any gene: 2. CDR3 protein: CASSWDRDYEQYF. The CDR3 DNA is TGTGCCAGCAGTTGGGACAGGGATTACGAGCAGTACTTC.

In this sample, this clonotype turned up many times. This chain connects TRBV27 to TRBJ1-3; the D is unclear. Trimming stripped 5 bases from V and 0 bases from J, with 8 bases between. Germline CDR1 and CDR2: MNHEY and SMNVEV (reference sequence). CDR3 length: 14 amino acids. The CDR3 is CASSERSSGNTIYF. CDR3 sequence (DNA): TGTGCCAGCAGTGAACGTAGCTCTGGAAACACCATATATTTT.

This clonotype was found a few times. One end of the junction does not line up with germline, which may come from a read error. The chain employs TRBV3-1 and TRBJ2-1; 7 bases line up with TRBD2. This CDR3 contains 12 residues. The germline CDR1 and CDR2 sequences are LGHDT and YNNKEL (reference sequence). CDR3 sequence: CASSLEGGSSVF. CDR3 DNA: TGTGCCAGCAGTTTGGAGGGAGGGAGCTCAGTCTTC.

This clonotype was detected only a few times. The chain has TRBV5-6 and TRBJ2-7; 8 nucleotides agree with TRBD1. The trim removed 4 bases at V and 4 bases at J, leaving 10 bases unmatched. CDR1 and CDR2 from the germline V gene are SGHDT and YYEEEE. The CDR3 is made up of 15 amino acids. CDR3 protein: CASSATGTGLYEQYF. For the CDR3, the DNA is TGTGCCAGCAGCGCCACCGGGACAGGCCTTTACGAGCAGTACTTC. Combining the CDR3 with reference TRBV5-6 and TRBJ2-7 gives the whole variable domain DAGVTQSPTHLIKTRGQQVTLRCSPKSGHDTVSWYQQALGQGPQFIFQYYEEEERQRGNFPDRFSGHQFPNYSSELNVNALLLGDSALYLCASSATGTGLYEQYFGPGTRLTVT.

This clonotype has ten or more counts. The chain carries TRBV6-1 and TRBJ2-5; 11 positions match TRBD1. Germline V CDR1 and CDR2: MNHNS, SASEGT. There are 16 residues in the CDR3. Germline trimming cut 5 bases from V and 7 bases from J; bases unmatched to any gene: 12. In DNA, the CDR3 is TGTGCCAGCAGTCCCTACGGGACAGGGGGTCTGGGGACCCAGTACTTC. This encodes CASSPYGTGGLGTQYF.

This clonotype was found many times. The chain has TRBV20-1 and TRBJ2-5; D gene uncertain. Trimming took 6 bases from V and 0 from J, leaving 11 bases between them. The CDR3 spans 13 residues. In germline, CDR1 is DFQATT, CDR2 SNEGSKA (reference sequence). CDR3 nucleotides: TGCAGTGCACTACTCGCGTACCAAGAGACCCAGTACTTC. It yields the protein CSALLAYQETQYF.

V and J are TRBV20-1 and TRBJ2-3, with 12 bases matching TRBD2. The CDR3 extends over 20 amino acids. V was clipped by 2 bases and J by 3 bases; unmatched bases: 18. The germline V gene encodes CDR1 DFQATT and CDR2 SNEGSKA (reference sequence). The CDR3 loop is CSARLAGGVFATGLTDTQYF. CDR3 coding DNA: TGCAGTGCTAGACTAGCGGGAGGGGTGTTCGCCACCGGCCTAACAGATACGCAGTATTTT.

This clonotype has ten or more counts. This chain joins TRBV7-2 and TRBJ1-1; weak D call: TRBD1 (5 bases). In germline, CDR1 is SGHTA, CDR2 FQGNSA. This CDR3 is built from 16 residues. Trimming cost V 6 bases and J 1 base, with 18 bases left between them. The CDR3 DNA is TGTGCCAGCAGTCCCCGCGGGGGACGGACGAACACTGAAGCTTTCTTT. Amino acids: CASSPRGGRTNTEAFF.

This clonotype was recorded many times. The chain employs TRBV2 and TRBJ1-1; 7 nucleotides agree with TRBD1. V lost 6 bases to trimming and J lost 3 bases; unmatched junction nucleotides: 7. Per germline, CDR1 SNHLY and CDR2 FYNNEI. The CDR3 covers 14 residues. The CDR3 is CASRETGRYTEAFF. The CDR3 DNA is TGTGCCAGCAGAGAGACAGGGCGGTACACTGAAGCTTTCTTT.

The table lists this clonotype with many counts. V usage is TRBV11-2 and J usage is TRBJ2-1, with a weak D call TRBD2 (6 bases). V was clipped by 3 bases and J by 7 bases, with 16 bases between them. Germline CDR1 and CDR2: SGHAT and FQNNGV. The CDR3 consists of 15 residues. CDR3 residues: CASSLGGAPGNEQFF. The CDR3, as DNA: TGTGCCAGCAGCTTGGGCGGGGCCCCGGGGAATGAGCAGTTCTTC.

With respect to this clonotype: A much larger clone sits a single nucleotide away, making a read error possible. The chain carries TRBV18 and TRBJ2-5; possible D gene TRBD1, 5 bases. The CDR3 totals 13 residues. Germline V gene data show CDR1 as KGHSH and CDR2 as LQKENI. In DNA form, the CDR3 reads TGTGTCAGCTCAACCGACAGTAAAGAGACCCAGTACTTC. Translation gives CVSSTDSKETQYF. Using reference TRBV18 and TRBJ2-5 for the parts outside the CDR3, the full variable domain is NAGVMQNPRHLVRRRGQEARLRCSPMKGHSHVYWYRQLPEEGLKFMVYLQKENIIDESGMPKERFSAEFPKEGPSILRIQQVVRGDSAAYFCVSSTDSKETQYFGPGTRLLVL.

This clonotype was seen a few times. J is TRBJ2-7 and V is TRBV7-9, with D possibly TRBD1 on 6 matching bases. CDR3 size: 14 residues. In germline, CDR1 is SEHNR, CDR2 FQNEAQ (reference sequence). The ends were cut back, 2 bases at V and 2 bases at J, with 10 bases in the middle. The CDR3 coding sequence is TGTGCCAGCAGCTTACAGGACAGAGCCTACGAGCAGTACTTC. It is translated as CASSLQDRAYEQYF.

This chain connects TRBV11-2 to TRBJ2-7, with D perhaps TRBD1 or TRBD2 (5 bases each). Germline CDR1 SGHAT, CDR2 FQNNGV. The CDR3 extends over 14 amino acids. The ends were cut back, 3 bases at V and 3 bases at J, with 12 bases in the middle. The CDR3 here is CASSLGVQDYEQYF. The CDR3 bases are TGTGCCAGCAGCTTGGGGGTACAGGACTACGAGCAGTACTTC. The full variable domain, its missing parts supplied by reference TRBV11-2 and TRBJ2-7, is EAGVAQSPRYKIIEKRQSVAFWCNPISGHATLYWYQQILGQGPKLLIQFQNNGVVDDSQLPKDRFSAERLKGVDSTLKIQPAKLEDSAVYLCASSLGVQDYEQYFGPGTRLTVT.

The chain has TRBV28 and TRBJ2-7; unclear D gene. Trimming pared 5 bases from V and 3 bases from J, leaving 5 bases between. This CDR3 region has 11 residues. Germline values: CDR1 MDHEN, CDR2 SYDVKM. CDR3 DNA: TGTGCCAGCAGTACTATCTACGAGCAGTACTTC. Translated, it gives CASSTIYEQYF. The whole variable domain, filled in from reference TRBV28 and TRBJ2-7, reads DVKVTQSSRYLVKRTGEKVFLECVQDMDHENMFWYRQDPGLGLRLIYFSYDVKMKEKGDIPEGYSVSREKKERFSLILESASTNQTSMYLCASSTIYEQYFGPGTRLTVT.